This T cell receptor (beta chain) came from a study of cytomegalovirus exposure and HLA in healthy donors. The study, taken as a whole, reports: A few of the chains that were CMV-associated were confirmed in vitro to be specific for CMV antigens. Researchers counted around 180 TCR beta chains as cytomegalovirus-associated. The records held CMV serostatus as the only immune exposure information.

About this clone itself: The antigen is unknown.

The PCR made use of 60 Vbeta and 13 Jbeta primers. The data were produced by immunoSEQ multiplex PCR, yet TCRdb's version contains in-frame clones alone and is incomplete. The profile shows about 80,000 clones, 79% of them singletons. This CDR3 spans 16 amino acids. From germline, CDR1 is SGHTA and CDR2 FQGTGA. The V segment lost 5 bases and the J segment 6 bases; nucleotides outside the gene matches: 10. This receptor was identified in a woman between 40 and 50 years old in good health and CMV-seropositive. The sequenced sample was PBMCs. The rearrangement links TRBV7-3 to TRBJ2-2; 9 positions agree with TRBD2. CDR3 region: CASSLKRGEMAGELFF. The CDR3 coding sequence is TGTGCCAGCAGCCTCAAGCGGGGGGAGATGGCCGGGGAGCTGTTTTTT.